Listed here are 30 T cell receptor beta chains from one sample, sequenced in a study of T cell responses to AZD1222 COVID-19 vaccine. Libraries were prepared by immunoSEQ multiplex PCR; TCRdb keeps only in-frame clonotypes and omits some of them. The sample has 85,000 to 90,000 clones; 88% are singletons. Specimen: peripheral blood, collected on day 0 of MenACWY control vaccination. These receptors came from an adult in good health.

The chain is built from TRBV7-9 and TRBJ1-1; no clear D. Trimming stripped 1 base from V and 1 base from J, with 7 bases between. The CDR3 sequence is 14 residues long. The germline CDR1 and CDR2 sequences are SEHNR and FQNEAQ (reference sequence). The CDR3 DNA reads as TGTGCCAGCAGCTTAGGAGAATGGAACACTGAAGCTTTCTTT. Translating it yields CASSLGEWNTEAFF.

The rearrangement links TRBV3-1 (or the pseudogene TRBV3-2) to TRBJ1-6; 10 positions match TRBD1. J gave up 6 bases and V 4 bases, and 9 bases lay outside the gene matches. Germline-derived CDR1 and CDR2 are LGHDT and YNNKEL (reference sequence). The CDR3 extends over 17 amino acids. In DNA form, the CDR3 reads TGTGCCAGCAGCCTTCGGACAGGGGGTAGGCTTAATTCACCCCTCCACTTT. It specifies CASSLRTGGRLNSPLHF.

The chain couples TRBV6-5 to TRBJ1-2; TRBD1 might be the D (5 bases). Germline values: CDR1 MNHEY, CDR2 SVGAGI. V lost 11 bases and J lost 8, with 15 bases in between. The CDR3 is 11 residues long. The CDR3 spells CAVDSYGGYTF. CDR3 coding DNA: TGTGCCGTCGACAGCTACGGGGGCTACACCTTC.

As DNA, the CDR3 is TGTGCCAGCATCTTGACAACGAGCTCCTACAATGAGCAGTTCTTC. Its protein is CASILTTSSYNEQFF. The chain has TRBV2 and TRBJ2-1; D is ambiguous. V dropped 7 bases and J dropped 0 bases, with 13 bases sitting between them. This CDR3 spans 15 amino acids. Germline CDR1 and CDR2: SNHLY and FYNNEI.

The chain joins TRBV29-1 to TRBJ2-7; 10 positions match TRBD2. Per the germline V gene, CDR1 is SQVTM and CDR2 is ANQGSEA. With V trimmed by 1 base and J by 3 bases, 6 bases remained unmatched. The CDR3 contains 15 residues. For the CDR3, the DNA is TGCAGCGTTGAAGGTTTTACTAGCGGGGACTACGAGCAGTACTTC. This encodes CSVEGFTSGDYEQYF.

This clone was detected only once. V gene TRBV7-3 combines with J gene TRBJ1-1, with 10 bases that match TRBD1. The CDR3 length is 17 residues. Germline values: CDR1 SGHTA, CDR2 FQGTGA. Unmatched junction bases numbered 13, after V lost 9 bases and J lost 0 bases. CDR3 amino acids: CASMARDRGRVNTEAFF. The DNA for the CDR3 is TGTGCCAGTATGGCCCGGGACAGGGGTAGGGTGAACACTGAAGCTTTCTTT.

The chain recombines TRBV5-1 with TRBJ2-2; TRBD1 might be the D (6 bases). The CDR3 runs 18 residues. Germline V lookup: CDR1 SGHRS, CDR2 YFSETQ. V was clipped by 1 base and J by 2 bases, with 18 bases between them. The CDR3, as DNA: TGCGCCAGCAGCTTGTCCACGTTATTGGGGGCAAACACCGGGGAGCTGTTTTTT. Translation gives CASSLSTLLGANTGELFF. Together with reference TRBV5-1 and TRBJ2-2, the CDR3 gives the full variable domain: KAGVTQTPRYLIKTRGQQVTLSCSPISGHRSVSWYQQTPGQGLQFLFEYFSETQRNKGNFPGRFSGRQFSNSRSEMNVSTLELGDSALYLCASSLSTLLGANTGELFFGEGSRLTVL.

The J gene is TRBJ2-5, the V gene TRBV5-6; unclear D gene. From germline, CDR1 is SGHDT and CDR2 YYEEEE. This CDR3 comprises 16 residues. Deletions cut 0 bases from V and 1 base from J, with 13 bases between. CDR3 amino acids: CASSLDGWAGQETQYF. The CDR3 DNA follows: TGTGCCAGCAGCTTGGACGGTTGGGCAGGCCAAGAGACCCAGTACTTC.

V and J are TRBV7-9 and TRBJ1-2; D gene unclear. From germline, CDR1 is SEHNR and CDR2 FQNEAQ (reference sequence). There are 15 residues in the CDR3. Between the trimmed V and J ends, which lost 1 base and 4 bases, there was a span of 13 bases. The CDR3 reads CASSLEEGASYGYTF. CDR3 DNA: TGTGCCAGCAGCTTAGAGGAGGGTGCCTCCTATGGCTACACCTTC.

This chain connects TRBV5-4 to TRBJ2-1, with 12 bases fitting TRBD2. This CDR3 comprises 15 residues. V dropped 4 bases and J dropped 12; count of bases not matched to a gene: 11. Germline V lookup: CDR1 SGHNT, CDR2 YYREEE (reference sequence). The CDR3 spells CASSQTSGSFRGQFF. CDR3 in DNA: TGTGCCAGCAGCCAGACTAGCGGGAGTTTCAGGGGGCAGTTCTTC.

The chain has TRBV25-1 and TRBJ1-5; D is perhaps TRBD1 (5 bases). This CDR3 contains 14 residues. CDR1 MGHDK and CDR2 SYGVNS come from the germline V gene. The ends were cut back, 1 base at V and 8 bases at J, with 12 bases in the middle. The CDR3 region is CASSELGELEPQHF. The CDR3 DNA is TGTGCCAGCAGTGAATTAGGGGAACTAGAGCCCCAGCATTTT. The variable domain in full, with the rest retrieved from reference TRBV25-1 and TRBJ1-5, is EADIYQTPRYLVIGTGKKITLECSQTMGHDKMYWYQQDPGMELHLIHYSYGVNSTEKGDLSSESTVSRIRTEHFPLTLESARPSHTSQYLCASSELGELEPQHFGDGTRLSIL.

The rearrangement links TRBV4-3 to TRBJ1-5, with D uncertain. The germline CDR1 and CDR2 sequences are LGHNA and YSLEER. V lost 0 bases, J lost 9 bases, and 6 bases lay in between. The CDR3 has 12 residues. The CDR3: CASSQDHGPQHF. The DNA of the CDR3 is TGCGCCAGCAGCCAAGATCATGGGCCCCAGCATTTT.

The rearrangement links TRBV19 to TRBJ1-1; D is possibly TRBD1 (6 bases). The CDR3 loop spans 15 amino acids. Germline V gene sequence: CDR1 LNHDA, CDR2 SQIVND (reference sequence). Trimming removed 5 bases from V and 1 base from J, with 14 bases in between. CDR3 DNA: TGTGCCAGTAGTTCCCCGACAGGAAAGAACACTGAAGCTTTCTTT. Translation gives CASSSPTGKNTEAFF. Complete variable domain (other parts from reference TRBV19 and TRBJ1-1): DGGITQSPKYLFRKEGQNVTLSCEQNLNHDAMYWYRQDPGQGLRLIYYSQIVNDFQKGDIAEGYSVSREKKESFPLTVTSAQKNPTAFYLCASSSPTGKNTEAFFGQGTRLTVV.

This clone was seen a single time. V is TRBV5-4 and J is TRBJ2-7; 8 nucleotides align to TRBD2. The trim removed 4 bases at V and 3 bases at J, leaving 3 bases unmatched. Per the germline V gene, CDR1 is SGHNT and CDR2 is YYREEE (reference sequence). The CDR3 is 13 amino acids. The CDR3 loop reads CASSGGTSYEQYF. CDR3 bases: TGTGCCAGCAGCGGCGGGACTAGCTACGAGCAGTACTTC.

The chain employs TRBV5-8 and TRBJ1-6; D may be TRBD1 (6 bases). The V end was cut by 4 bases, the J end by 7 bases, with 18 bases between. CDR1 is SGHTS and CDR2 is YDEGEE in the germline V gene. This CDR3 region has 16 residues. The CDR3 DNA reads as TGTGCCAGCAGCGTAAGGCGGGGCGGACAGAATTCACCCCTCCACTTT. It encodes CASSVRRGGQNSPLHF.

CDR3 sequence reads: CASSALAGGEQYF. The CDR3 coding sequence is TGTGCCAGCAGCGCTCTAGCGGGGGGCGAGCAGTACTTC. The V gene is TRBV11-3, the J gene TRBJ2-7, with 11 bases that match TRBD2. This CDR3 is 13 amino acids long. Unmatched junction bases numbered 3, after V lost 5 bases and J lost 6 bases. From germline, CDR1 is SGHNT and CDR2 YENEEA.

V is TRBV6-2 or TRBV6-3 and J is TRBJ2-1, with 8 positions matching TRBD2. Germline V gene lookup returns CDR1 MNHEY and CDR2 SVGEGT. After removal of 0 bases from V and 4 bases from J, the junction contained 8 bases not matched to a gene. The CDR3 length is 17 residues. CDR3 residues: CASSYSSGGGPYNEQFF. The DNA for the CDR3 is TGTGCCAGCAGTTACTCGAGCGGCGGGGGGCCTTACAATGAGCAGTTCTTC.

Regarding this clone: This CDR3 is also generated by other DNA sequences in the sample. The genes are TRBV30 and TRBJ1-3; no clear D. The V end was cut by 3 bases, the J end by 2 bases, with 8 bases between. Germline values: CDR1 GTSNPN, CDR2 SVGIG (reference sequence). The length of the CDR3 is 13 residues. The DNA of the CDR3 is TGTGCCTGGAGCGCTGGGGCTGGAAACACCATATATTTT. Protein: CAWSAGAGNTIYF.

This clone is medium-sized within its sample. This chain uses TRBV2 with TRBJ1-1, with D unresolved. V lost 6 bases and J lost 3, with 11 bases in between. The CDR3 is 13 amino acids. The V gene's germline CDR1 is SNHLY and CDR2 FYNNEI. CDR3 sequence reads: CASSAGDYTEAFF. Here the CDR3 DNA reads TGTGCCAGCAGCGCAGGAGACTACACTGAAGCTTTCTTT.

The V gene is TRBV5-1, the J gene TRBJ2-5, with no clear D. This CDR3 contains 15 residues. In germline, CDR1 is SGHRS, CDR2 YFSETQ. V lost 0 bases to trimming and J lost 0 bases, with 9 bases between them. The CDR3 reads CASSLVRTDQETQYF. CDR3 nucleotides: TGCGCCAGCAGCTTGGTAAGGACGGACCAAGAGACCCAGTACTTC.

This chain links TRBV27 with TRBJ1-6; 9 nucleotides agree with TRBD1. There are 15 residues in the CDR3. Germline V gene sequence: CDR1 MNHEY, CDR2 SMNVEV (reference sequence). Trimming took 4 bases from V and 7 from J; bases not matched to a gene: 5. DNA for the CDR3: TGTGCCAGCAGTTCCGCCGGGACAGGGAATTCACCCCTCCACTTT. It translates to CASSSAGTGNSPLHF.

The rearrangement links TRBV5-6 to TRBJ2-4; possibly TRBD1 for D (5 bases). Germline V gene data show CDR1 as SGHDT and CDR2 as YYEEEE. The CDR3 is made up of 16 amino acids. Trimming took off 6 bases at V and 0 bases at J, with 16 bases between the two ends. The CDR3 DNA is TGTGCCAGCACCGTCGTGGACAACCGAGCCAAAAACATTCAGTACTTC. Translated, it gives CASTVVDNRAKNIQYF.

The genes are TRBV2 and TRBJ2-7, with 9 bases aligning to TRBD1. J was trimmed by 4 bases and V by 8 bases; bases with no gene match: 3. Germline CDR1 reads SNHLY; CDR2 reads FYNNEI. This CDR3 contains 12 residues. The CDR3 DNA sequence: TGTGCCAGCGGTGGGACAGGGTACGAGCAGTACTTC. This codes for CASGGTGYEQYF.

The DNA of the CDR3 is TGTGCCTGGACCGGGACAGGGCTGGGAAACACCATATATTTT. This gives the protein CAWTGTGLGNTIYF. The chain has TRBV30 and TRBJ1-3; 9 bases fit TRBD1. CDR1 is GTSNPN and CDR2 is SVGIG in the germline V gene (reference sequence). V trimming: 4 bases; J trimming: 4 bases; junction bases outside the gene matches: 5. The CDR3 is made up of 14 amino acids.

The CDR3, as DNA: TGTGCCAGCAGCTTGGCTGGAGGGGGTTTCTACGAGCAGTACTTC. Translated, it gives CASSLAGGGFYEQYF. The chain carries TRBV7-9 and TRBJ2-7; D may match TRBD1 or TRBD2 (6 bases each). CDR1 SEHNR and CDR2 FQNEAQ come from the germline V gene (reference sequence). The CDR3 has 15 residues. V was shortened by 3 bases and J by 3 bases, with 15 bases between the two germline ends. The complete variable domain, with remaining parts taken from reference TRBV7-9 and TRBJ2-7, reads DTGVSQNPRHKITKRGQNVTFRCDPISEHNRLYWYRQTLGQGPEFLTYFQNEAQLEKSRLLSDRFSAERPKGSFSTLEIQRTEQGDSAMYLCASSLAGGGFYEQYFGPGTRLTVT.

The chain carries TRBV19 and TRBJ1-5; 10 bases align to TRBD1. The V segment lost 6 bases and the J segment 4 bases; nucleotides outside the gene matches: 9. This CDR3 has 16 amino acids. Germline lookup yields CDR1 LNHDA and CDR2 SQIVND (reference sequence). CDR3 loop: CASSLRGTGVNQPQHF. The CDR3 nucleotides are TGTGCCAGTAGCTTGCGAGGGACAGGGGTAAATCAGCCCCAGCATTTT.

This rearrangement joins TRBV30 to TRBJ1-5; D not resolved. Trimming cost V 2 bases and J 0 bases, with 2 bases left between them. The CDR3 runs to 12 residues. Germline CDR1 and CDR2: GTSNPN and SVGIG (reference sequence). The CDR3 reads CAWSYSNQPQHF. The DNA of the CDR3 is TGTGCCTGGAGTTATAGCAATCAGCCCCAGCATTTT. Using reference TRBV30 and TRBJ1-5 for the parts outside the CDR3, the full variable domain is SQTIHQWPATLVQPVGSPLSLECTVEGTSNPNLYWYRQAAGRGLQLLFYSVGIGQISSEVPQNLSASRPQDRQFILSSKKLLLSDSGFYLCAWSYSNQPQHFGDGTRLSIL.

V usage is TRBV19 and J usage is TRBJ1-3, with 7 bases that match TRBD1. The CDR3 loop spans 14 amino acids. Losses at the gene ends were 5 bases for V and 4 bases for J; bases not matched to a gene: 5. CDR1 is LNHDA, CDR2 SQIVND, per germline (reference sequence). The CDR3 spells CASSGQVSGNTIYF. Written as DNA, the CDR3 is TGTGCCAGTAGTGGACAGGTATCGGGAAACACCATATATTTT.

The CDR3 loop is CASTPRAGSGNTIYF. CDR3 DNA: TGTGCCAGTACTCCCCGGGCAGGCTCTGGAAACACCATATATTTT. The chain couples TRBV19 to TRBJ1-3; D gene unclear. The CDR3 contains 15 residues. Germline V gene lookup returns CDR1 LNHDA and CDR2 SQIVND (reference sequence). The V gene lost 7 bases and the J gene lost 0 bases, with 13 bases spanning the gap.

This clone was seen more than once but under ten times. The chain links TRBV15 to TRBJ2-5, with 7 bases matching TRBD1. Germline V lookup: CDR1 LNHNV, CDR2 YYDKDF (reference sequence). With V trimmed by 5 bases and J by 4 bases, 4 bases remained unmatched. CDR3 size: 13 residues. The CDR3 DNA reads as TGTGCCACCAGCCCCGGGACAGTAGAGACCCAGTACTTC. It specifies CATSPGTVETQYF.